This entry features one T cell receptor (beta chain) sequence. Its matching antigen is unknown. Libraries were prepared by immunoSEQ multiplex PCR; TCRdb keeps only in-frame clonotypes and omits some of them. This table holds roughly 40,000 clones, 75% to 95% found once. These data belong to a study of graft-versus-host responses after intestinal transplantation. Across the study: Recipients underwent multivisceral, liver-intestinal, or isolated intestinal transplants. All recipients were given anti-thymocyte globulin induction, and tacrolimus and steroids were then administered for roughly 3 years.

Study-wide findings and caveats: Among circulating GvH clones, peak levels were associated with early post-transplant declines in HvG clones. Detection of GvH clones occurred in recipient marrow, and some had their first appearance in ileum or blood.

Trimming removed 5 bases at V and 5 bases at J, with 10 bases between. Germline CDR1 reads MGHRA; CDR2 reads YSYEKL. The CDR3 runs 13 residues. This specimen was PBMCs, taken approximately 300 days after intestinal transplant. The chain combines TRBV4-1 with TRBJ2-1; a weak D match, TRBD2 (6 bases). The source of this sequence is a human patient who received an intestinal transplant, so some T cells may come from the graft donor. The DNA of the CDR3 is TGCGCCAGCAGCGCAGGACTAAACAATGAGCAGTTCTTC. Protein: CASSAGLNNEQFF.